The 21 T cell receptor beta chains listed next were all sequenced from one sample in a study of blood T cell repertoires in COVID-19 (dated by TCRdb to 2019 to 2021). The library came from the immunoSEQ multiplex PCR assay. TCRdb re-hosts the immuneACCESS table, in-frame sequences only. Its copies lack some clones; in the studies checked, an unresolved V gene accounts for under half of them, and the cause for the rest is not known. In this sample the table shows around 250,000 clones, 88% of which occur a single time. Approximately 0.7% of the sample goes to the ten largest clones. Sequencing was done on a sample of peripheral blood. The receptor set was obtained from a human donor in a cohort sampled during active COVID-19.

CDR3 nucleotides: TGTGCCAGTAGTCCTTCCTCCGGGGGAGGTTACGAGCAGTACTTC. Protein sequence: CASSPSSGGGYEQYF. The chain combines TRBV19 with TRBJ2-7, with D maybe TRBD2 (6 bases). Germline CDR1 and CDR2: LNHDA and SQIVND (reference sequence). V was shortened by 5 bases and J by 4 bases, with 18 bases between the two germline ends. The CDR3 length is 15 residues. Full variable domain (missing parts from reference TRBV19 and TRBJ2-7): DGGITQSPKYLFRKEGQNVTLSCEQNLNHDAMYWYRQDPGQGLRLIYYSQIVNDFQKGDIAEGYSVSREKKESFPLTVTSAQKNPTAFYLCASSPSSGGGYEQYFGPGTRLTVT.

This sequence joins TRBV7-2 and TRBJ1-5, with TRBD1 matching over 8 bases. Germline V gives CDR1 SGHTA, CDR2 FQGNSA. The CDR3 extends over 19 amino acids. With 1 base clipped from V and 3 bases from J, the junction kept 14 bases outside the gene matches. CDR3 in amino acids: CASSLVGVFGTGANQPQHF. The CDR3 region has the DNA TGTGCCAGCAGCTTAGTGGGCGTTTTTGGGACAGGAGCCAATCAGCCCCAGCATTTT.

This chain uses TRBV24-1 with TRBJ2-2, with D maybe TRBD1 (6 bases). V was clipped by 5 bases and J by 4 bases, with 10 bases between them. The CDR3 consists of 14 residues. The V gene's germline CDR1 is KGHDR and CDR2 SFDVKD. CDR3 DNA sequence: TGTGCCACCAGTGTTCTGGGGGCCACCGGGGAGCTGTTTTTT. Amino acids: CATSVLGATGELFF.

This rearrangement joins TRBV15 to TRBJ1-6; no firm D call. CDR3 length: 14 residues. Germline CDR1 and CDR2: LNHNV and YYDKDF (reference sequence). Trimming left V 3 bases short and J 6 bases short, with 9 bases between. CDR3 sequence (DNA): TGTGCCACCAGCAGGGAGAGGGCTAATTCACCCCTCCACTTT. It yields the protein CATSRERANSPLHF.

CDR3 sequence (DNA): TGTGCCTGGAGTTCGGTGTCCAACTATGGCTACACCTTC. This sequence encodes CAWSSVSNYGYTF. The V call is TRBV30, the J call TRBJ1-2, with no clear D. Germline lookup yields CDR1 GTSNPN and CDR2 SVGIG (reference sequence). V lost 2 bases, J lost 2 bases, and 9 bases lay in between. This CDR3 region has 13 residues.

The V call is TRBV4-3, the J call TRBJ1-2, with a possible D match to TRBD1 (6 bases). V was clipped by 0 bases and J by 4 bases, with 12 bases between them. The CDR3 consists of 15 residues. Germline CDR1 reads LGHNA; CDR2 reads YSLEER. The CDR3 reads CASSQEETGLYGYTF. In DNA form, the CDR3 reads TGCGCCAGCAGCCAAGAGGAGACAGGTCTCTATGGCTACACCTTC.

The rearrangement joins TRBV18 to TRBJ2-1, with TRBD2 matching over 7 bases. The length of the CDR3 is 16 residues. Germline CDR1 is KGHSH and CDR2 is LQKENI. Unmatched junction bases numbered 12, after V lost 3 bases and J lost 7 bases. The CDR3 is CASSPPIAGARNEQFF. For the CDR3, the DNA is TGTGCCAGCTCACCCCCGATTGCGGGAGCCAGGAATGAGCAGTTCTTC. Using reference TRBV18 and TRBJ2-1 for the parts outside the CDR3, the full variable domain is NAGVMQNPRHLVRRRGQEARLRCSPMKGHSHVYWYRQLPEEGLKFMVYLQKENIIDESGMPKERFSAEFPKEGPSILRIQQVVRGDSAAYFCASSPPIAGARNEQFFGPGTRLTVL.

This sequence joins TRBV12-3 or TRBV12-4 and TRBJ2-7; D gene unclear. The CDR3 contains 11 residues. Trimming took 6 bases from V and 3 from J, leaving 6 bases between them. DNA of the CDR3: TGTGCCAGCAGCCGTTACTACGAGCAGTACTTC. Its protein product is CASSRYYEQYF.

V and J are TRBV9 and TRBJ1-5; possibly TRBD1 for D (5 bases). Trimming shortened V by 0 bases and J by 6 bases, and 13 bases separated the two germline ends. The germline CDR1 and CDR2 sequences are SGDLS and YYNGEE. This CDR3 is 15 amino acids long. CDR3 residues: CASSVDPAGLQPQHF. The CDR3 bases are TGTGCCAGCAGCGTAGATCCGGCAGGGCTTCAGCCCCAGCATTTT.

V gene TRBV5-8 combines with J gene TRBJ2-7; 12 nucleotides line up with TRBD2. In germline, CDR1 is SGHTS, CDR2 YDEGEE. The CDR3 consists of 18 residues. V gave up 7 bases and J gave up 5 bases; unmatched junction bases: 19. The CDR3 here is CASPFIGLAGGPKNEQYF. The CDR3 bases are TGTGCCAGCCCCTTTATTGGTCTAGCGGGAGGGCCCAAGAACGAGCAGTACTTC.

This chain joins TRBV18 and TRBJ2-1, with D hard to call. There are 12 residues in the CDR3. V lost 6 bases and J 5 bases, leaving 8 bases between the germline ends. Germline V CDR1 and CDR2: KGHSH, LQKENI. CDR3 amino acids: CASSPSDNEQFF. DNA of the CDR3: TGTGCCAGCTCGCCATCAGACAATGAGCAGTTCTTC.

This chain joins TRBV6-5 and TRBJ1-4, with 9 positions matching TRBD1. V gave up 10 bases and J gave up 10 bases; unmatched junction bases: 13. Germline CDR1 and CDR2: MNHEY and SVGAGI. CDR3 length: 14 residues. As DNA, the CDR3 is TGTGCCACCACAATCCGGGACAGGGATTCAAAACTGTTTTTT. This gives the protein CATTIRDRDSKLFF.

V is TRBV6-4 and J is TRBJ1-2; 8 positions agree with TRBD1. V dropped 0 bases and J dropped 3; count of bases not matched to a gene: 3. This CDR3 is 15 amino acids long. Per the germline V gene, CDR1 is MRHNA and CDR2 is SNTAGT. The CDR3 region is CASSDSPQGDYGYTF. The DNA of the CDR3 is TGTGCCAGCAGTGACTCTCCACAGGGGGACTATGGCTACACCTTC.

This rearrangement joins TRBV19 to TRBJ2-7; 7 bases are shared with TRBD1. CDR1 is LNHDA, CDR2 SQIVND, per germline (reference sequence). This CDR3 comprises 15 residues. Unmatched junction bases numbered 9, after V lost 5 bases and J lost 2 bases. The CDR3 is CASSPQTGTAYEQYF. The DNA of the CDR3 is TGTGCCAGTAGTCCTCAAACCGGGACAGCCTACGAGCAGTACTTC.

The CDR3, as DNA: TGTGCCACCAGCTGGACAGGGGAGAATTCACCCCTCCACTTT. Amino acids: CATSWTGENSPLHF. The V call is TRBV15, the J call TRBJ1-6; 9 bases map to TRBD1. CDR1 LNHNV and CDR2 YYDKDF come from the germline V gene (reference sequence). V lost 5 bases and J lost 7; bases outside the gene matches: 3. This CDR3 has 14 residues.

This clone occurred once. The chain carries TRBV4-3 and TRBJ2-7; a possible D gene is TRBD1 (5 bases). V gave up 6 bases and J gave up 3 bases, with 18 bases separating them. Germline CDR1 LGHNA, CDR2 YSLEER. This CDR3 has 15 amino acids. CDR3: CASRQYPKGLYEQYF. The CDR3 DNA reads TGCGCCAGCAGGCAATACCCCAAGGGGCTCTACGAGCAGTACTTC.

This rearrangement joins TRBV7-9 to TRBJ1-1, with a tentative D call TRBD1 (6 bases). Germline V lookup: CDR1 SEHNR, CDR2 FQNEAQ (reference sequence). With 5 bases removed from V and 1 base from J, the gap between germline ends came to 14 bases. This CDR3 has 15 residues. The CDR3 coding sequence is TGTGCCAGCAGCCTCTTCGGGACACCGAACACTGAAGCTTTCTTT. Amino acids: CASSLFGTPNTEAFF.

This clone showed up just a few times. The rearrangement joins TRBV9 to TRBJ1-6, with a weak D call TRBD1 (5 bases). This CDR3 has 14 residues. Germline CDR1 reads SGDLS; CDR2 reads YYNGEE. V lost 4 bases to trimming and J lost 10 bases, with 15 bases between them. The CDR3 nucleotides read TGTGCCAGCAGCCCCGCCGGGACTCGCTCACCCCTCCACTTT. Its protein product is CASSPAGTRSPLHF. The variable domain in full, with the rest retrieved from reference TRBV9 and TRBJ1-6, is DSGVTQTPKHLITATGQRVTLRCSPRSGDLSVYWYQQSLDQGLQFLIQYYNGEERAKGNILERFSAQQFPDLHSELNLSSLELGDSALYFCASSPAGTRSPLHFGNGTRLTVT.

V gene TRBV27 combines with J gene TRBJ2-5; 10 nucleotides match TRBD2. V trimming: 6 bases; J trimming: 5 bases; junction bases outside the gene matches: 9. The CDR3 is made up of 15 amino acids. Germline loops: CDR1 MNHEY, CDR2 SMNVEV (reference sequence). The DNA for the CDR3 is TGTGCCAGCAGAAGCCTAGCGGGAGAGGGGGAGACCCAGTACTTC. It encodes CASRSLAGEGETQYF.

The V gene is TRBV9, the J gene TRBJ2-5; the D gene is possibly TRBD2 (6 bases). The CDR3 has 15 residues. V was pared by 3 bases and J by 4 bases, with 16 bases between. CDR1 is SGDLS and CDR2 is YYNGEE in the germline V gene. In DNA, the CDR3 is TGTGCCAGCAGCGAAGGGGAGACTAGTCGAGAGACCCAGTACTTC. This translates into CASSEGETSRETQYF.

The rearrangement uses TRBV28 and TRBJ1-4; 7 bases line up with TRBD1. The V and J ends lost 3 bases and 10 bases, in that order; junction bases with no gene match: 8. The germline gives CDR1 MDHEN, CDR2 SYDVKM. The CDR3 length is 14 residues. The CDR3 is CASSFDRERRKLFF. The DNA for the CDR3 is TGTGCCAGCAGTTTCGACAGGGAAAGAAGAAAACTGTTTTTT.